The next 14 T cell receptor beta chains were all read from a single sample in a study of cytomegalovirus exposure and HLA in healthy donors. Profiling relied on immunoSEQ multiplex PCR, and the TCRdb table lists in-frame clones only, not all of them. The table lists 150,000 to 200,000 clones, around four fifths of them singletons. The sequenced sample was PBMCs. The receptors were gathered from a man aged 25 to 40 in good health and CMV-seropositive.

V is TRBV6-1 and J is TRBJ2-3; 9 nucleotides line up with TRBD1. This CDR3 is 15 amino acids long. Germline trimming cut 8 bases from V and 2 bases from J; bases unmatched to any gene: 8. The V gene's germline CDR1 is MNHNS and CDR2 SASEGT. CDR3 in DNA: TGTGCCAGCCGACGACAGGGGGTCCTCACAGATACGCAGTATTTT. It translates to CASRRQGVLTDTQYF.

The CDR3 sequence is CASSLGGSPTGELFF. The CDR3 region has the DNA TGTGCCAGCAGCTTGGGGGGCTCCCCCACCGGGGAGCTGTTTTTT. The rearrangement links TRBV5-4 to TRBJ2-2, with a weak D call TRBD1 (5 bases). The germline CDR1 and CDR2 sequences are SGHNT and YYREEE (reference sequence). The CDR3 is 15 amino acids. Deletions cut 0 bases from V and 4 bases from J, with 10 bases between.

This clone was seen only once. The CDR3 nucleotides are TGCGCCAGCAGCTTGAGGGGCTATGGCTACACCTTC. This translates into CASSLRGYGYTF. The V and J genes are TRBV5-1 and TRBJ1-2; tentatively, D is TRBD1 (5 bases). This CDR3 has 12 residues. V lost 1 base to trimming and J lost 4 bases, with 5 bases between them. Germline assignment: CDR1 SGHRS and CDR2 YFSETQ.

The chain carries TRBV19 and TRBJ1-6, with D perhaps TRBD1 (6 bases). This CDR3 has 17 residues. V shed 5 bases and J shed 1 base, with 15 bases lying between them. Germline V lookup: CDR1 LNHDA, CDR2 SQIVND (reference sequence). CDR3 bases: TGTGCCAGTAGTGGCAGGGGTAGAGGGTCCTATAATTCACCCCTCCACTTT. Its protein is CASSGRGRGSYNSPLHF.

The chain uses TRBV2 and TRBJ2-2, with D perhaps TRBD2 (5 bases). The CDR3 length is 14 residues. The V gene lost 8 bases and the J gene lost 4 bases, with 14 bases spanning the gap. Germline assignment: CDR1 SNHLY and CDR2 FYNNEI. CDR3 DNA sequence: TGTGCCAGCGCCGGGGATCATGTCACCGGGGAGCTGTTTTTT. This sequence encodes CASAGDHVTGELFF.

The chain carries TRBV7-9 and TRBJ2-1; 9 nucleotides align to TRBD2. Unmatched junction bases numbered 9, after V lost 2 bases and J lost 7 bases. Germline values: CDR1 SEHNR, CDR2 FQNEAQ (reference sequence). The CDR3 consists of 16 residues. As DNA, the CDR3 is TGTGCCAGCAGCTTACCGGGACTAGCTGGGGAAAATGAGCAGTTCTTC. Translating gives CASSLPGLAGENEQFF. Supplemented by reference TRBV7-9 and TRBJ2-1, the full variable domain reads DTGVSQNPRHKITKRGQNVTFRCDPISEHNRLYWYRQTLGQGPEFLTYFQNEAQLEKSRLLSDRFSAERPKGSFSTLEIQRTEQGDSAMYLCASSLPGLAGENEQFFGPGTRLTVL.

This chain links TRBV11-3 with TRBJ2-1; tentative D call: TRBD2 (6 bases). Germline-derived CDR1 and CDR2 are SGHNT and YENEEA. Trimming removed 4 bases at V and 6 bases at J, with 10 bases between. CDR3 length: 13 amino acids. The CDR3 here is CASSSSGVNEQFF. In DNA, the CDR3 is TGTGCCAGCAGCTCCTCGGGGGTCAATGAGCAGTTCTTC.

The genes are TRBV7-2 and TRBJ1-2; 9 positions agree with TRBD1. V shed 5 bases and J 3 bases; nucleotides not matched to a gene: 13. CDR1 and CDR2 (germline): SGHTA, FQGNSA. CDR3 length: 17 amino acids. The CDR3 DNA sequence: TGTGCCAGCAGCCCTCGGACAGGGGCCCTTGAGGACTATGGCTACACCTTC. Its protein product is CASSPRTGALEDYGYTF.

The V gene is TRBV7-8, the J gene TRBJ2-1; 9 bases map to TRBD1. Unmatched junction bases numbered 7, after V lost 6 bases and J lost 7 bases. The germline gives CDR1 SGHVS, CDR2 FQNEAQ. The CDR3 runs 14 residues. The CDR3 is CASSGQGLMNEQFF. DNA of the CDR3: TGTGCCAGCAGTGGACAGGGGTTGATGAATGAGCAGTTCTTC.

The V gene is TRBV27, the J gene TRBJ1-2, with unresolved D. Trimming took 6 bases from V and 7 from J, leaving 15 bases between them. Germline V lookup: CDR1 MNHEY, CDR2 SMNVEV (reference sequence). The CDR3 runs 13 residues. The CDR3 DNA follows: TGTGCCAGCAGCCTAGGGAGACGGAGTGGCTACACCTTC. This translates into CASSLGRRSGYTF.

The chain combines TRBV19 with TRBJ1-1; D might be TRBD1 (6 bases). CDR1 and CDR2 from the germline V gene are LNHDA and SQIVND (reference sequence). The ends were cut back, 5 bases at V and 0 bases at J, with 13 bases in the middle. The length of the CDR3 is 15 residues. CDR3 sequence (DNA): TGTGCCAGTAGTGACCAGGGGCTAGTGAACACTGAAGCTTTCTTT. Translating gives CASSDQGLVNTEAFF.

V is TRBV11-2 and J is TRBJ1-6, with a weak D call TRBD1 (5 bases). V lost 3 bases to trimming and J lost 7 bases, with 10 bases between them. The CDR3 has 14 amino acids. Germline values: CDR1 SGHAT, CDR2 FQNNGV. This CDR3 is CASSFQGPNSPLHF. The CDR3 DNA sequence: TGTGCCAGCAGCTTTCAGGGCCCAAATTCACCCCTCCACTTT.

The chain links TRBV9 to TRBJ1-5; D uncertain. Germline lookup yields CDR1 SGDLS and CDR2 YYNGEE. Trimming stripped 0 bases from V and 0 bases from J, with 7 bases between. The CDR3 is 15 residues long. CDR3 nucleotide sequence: TGTGCCAGCAGCGTAGGTGCGATTAGCAATCAGCCCCAGCATTTT. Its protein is CASSVGAISNQPQHF.

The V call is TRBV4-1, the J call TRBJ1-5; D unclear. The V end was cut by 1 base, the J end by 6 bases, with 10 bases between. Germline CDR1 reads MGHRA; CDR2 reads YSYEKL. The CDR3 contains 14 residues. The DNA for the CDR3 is TGCGCCAGCAGCCAAGGGTATGCGGTTCAGCCCCAGCATTTT. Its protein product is CASSQGYAVQPQHF.